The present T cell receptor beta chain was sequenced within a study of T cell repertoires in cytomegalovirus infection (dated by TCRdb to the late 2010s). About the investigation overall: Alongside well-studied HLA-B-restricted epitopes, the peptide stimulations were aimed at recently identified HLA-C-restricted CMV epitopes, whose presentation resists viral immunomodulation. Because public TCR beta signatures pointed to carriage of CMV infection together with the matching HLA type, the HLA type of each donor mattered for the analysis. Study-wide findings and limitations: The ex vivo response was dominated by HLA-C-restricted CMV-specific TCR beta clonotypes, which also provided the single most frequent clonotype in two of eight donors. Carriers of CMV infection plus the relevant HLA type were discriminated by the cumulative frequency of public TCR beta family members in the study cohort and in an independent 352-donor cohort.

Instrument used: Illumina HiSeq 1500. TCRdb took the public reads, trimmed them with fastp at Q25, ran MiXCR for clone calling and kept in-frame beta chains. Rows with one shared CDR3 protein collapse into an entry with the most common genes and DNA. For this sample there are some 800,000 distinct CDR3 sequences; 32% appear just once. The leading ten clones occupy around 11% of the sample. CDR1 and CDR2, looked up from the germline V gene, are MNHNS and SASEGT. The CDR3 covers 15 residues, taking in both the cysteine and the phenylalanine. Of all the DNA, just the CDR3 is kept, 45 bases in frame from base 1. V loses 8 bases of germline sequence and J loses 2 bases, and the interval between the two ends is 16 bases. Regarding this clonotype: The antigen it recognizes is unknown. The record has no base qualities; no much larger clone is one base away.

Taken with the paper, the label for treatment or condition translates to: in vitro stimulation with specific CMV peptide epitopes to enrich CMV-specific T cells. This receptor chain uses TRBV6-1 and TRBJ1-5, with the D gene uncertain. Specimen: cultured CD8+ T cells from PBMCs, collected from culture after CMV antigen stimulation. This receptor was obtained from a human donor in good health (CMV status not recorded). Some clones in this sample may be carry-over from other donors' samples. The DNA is TGTGCCAGCTGCCACTCGGACGTTGGCAATCAGCCCCAGCATTTT. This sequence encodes CASCHSDVGNQPQHF.